This T cell receptor (beta chain) was identified in a study of blood T cell repertoires in COVID-19 (dated by TCRdb to about 2020). In the study overall: Collaborator samples came from the United States, Italy and Spain and covered acute and convalescent phases of COVID-19. The material from the prospective study consisted of cDNA or gDNA derived from T cells, B-cell-depleted T cells, or PBMCs. The dataset comprised deeply sampled blood TCRbeta repertoires from subjects exposed to, actively infected with, or recovered from COVID-19. The repertoires were released in a freely available public database meant as a resource for research on the immune response to SARS-CoV-2. Samples were obtained from the ongoing ImmuneRACE study (first 160 participants) and from 1,254 subjects provided by 6 global collaborators. The sample metadata nearly always contained a de-identified subject ID, COVID-19 status, age in years and sex. HLA class I and class II types, where available, came from metadata supplied by the sample provider rather than from assay-based typing. Study-wide conclusions, independent of this receptor: Clinical and demographic metadata were provided uncurated, with the amount varying by source and participant.

V lost 4 bases and J lost 3 bases, and the count of bases not matched to a germline gene is 1. The CDR3 runs 14 amino acids, cysteine and phenylalanine included. The DNA shown is the 42-base CDR3, in frame from base 1. The germline V gene gives CDR1 as SNHLY and CDR2 as FYNNEI. This clone appeared a few times. No antigen is known for it. No per-base quality is available; no much larger clone lies one base away. A second Seattle source provided samples from volunteer blood donors who had recovered from COVID-19. The collaborating institutions used their own protocols to collect whole blood in K2EDTA tubes. For TCRbeta analysis, collaborators shipped samples in one of three forms: frozen whole blood, isolated PBMCs, or DNA extracted from either of those sample types. TCRbeta CDR3 regions were amplified from genomic DNA by means of the immunoSEQ Assay, a bias-controlled multiplex PCR. Under the source paper's analysis protocol: The number of nucleated cells in each sample was estimated by amplification of reference gene primers within the assay. To quantify the absolute abundance of each unique TCRbeta CDR3 rearrangement, sequence reads were collapsed and filtered. For each sample, productive Simpson clonality was calculated as the square root of Simpson's diversity index over productive rearrangements. As stored in TCRdb, this immuneACCESS dataset retains in-frame rearrangements with V and J assigned. A fraction of the clones does not appear; measured against another copy, unresolved V genes explain less than half of the discrepancy, and the remainder lacks a known reason. The V and J calls and clone size were taken over from that table, and D and trimming were inferred from the DNA. The table for this sample lists 280,000 or so clones; around 82% of them were counted only once. The biggest ten clones account for 8% to 9.5% of the sample.

Rearrangement joined TRBV2 to TRBJ1-5, with 9 bases in between that match TRBD1. The sequenced sample was peripheral blood. The origin of this receptor is a woman aged 45 to 65 who had recovered from COVID-19. The CDR3 amino acid sequence is: CASSVQGANQPQHF. The DNA sequence reads TGTGCCAGCAGTGTACAGGGGGCCAATCAGCCCCAGCATTTT.